The 2 T cell receptor beta chains reported below all come from one sample, sequenced in a study of CXCR3-negative and CXCR3-positive naive CD8 T cells (dated by TCRdb to between 2017 and 2020). The data were produced on a NextSeq 550. The Human TCR Profiling Kit (MiLaboratory) was used to prepare UMI-labeled 5' RACE TRB cDNA libraries. Following reprocessing of the reads by TCRdb, the data hold one row per CDR3 protein sequence and no DNA is available. The sample table holds about 130,000 distinct CDR3 sequences. The top ten clonotypes cover approximately 0.3% of the sample. The sequenced material came from naive CXCR3- CD8+ T cells from blood. The sample's cell subset or site label, decoded: CD45RO-CCR7+CD27+CD95- naive CD8+ T cells lacking CXCR3 (TNR3-). The receptors stem from a human donor in good health. Some clones in this sample may be carry-over from other donors' samples.

This chain connects TRBV7-9 to TRBJ2-1; the D gene TCRdb calls, TRBD1, cannot be checked with no DNA. Per germline, CDR1 SEHNR and CDR2 FQNEAQ (reference sequence). The CDR3 totals 15 residues. The CDR3 protein is CASSHTGTGLHEQFF. The entire variable domain, with the rest obtained from reference TRBV7-9 and TRBJ2-1, is as follows: DTGVSQNPRHKITKRGQNVTFRCDPISEHNRLYWYRQTLGQGPEFLTYFQNEAQLEKSRLLSDRFSAERPKGSFSTLEIQRTEQGDSAMYLCASSHTGTGLHEQFFGPGTRLTVL.

The chain employs TRBV5-1 and TRBJ1-1. Germline assignment: CDR1 SGHRS and CDR2 YFSETQ. The CDR3 consists of 14 residues. CDR3 in amino acids: CASSLATRNTEAFF.